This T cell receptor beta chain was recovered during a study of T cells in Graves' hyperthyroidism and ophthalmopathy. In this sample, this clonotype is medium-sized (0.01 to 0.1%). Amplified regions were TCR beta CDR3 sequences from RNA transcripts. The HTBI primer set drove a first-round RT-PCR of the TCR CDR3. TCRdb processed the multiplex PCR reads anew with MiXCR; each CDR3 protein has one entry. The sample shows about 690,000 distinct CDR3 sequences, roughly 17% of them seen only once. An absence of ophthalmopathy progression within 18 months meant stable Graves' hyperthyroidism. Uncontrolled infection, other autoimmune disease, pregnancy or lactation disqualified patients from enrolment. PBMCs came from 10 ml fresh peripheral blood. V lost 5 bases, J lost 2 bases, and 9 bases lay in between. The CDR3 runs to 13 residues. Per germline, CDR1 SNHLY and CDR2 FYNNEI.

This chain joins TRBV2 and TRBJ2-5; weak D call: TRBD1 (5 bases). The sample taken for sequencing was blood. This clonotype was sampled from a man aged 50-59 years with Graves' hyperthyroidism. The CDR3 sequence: CASSSRVQETQYF. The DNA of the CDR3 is TGTGCCAGCAGTAGCAGGGTGCAAGAGACCCAGTACTTC.